This T cell receptor beta chain was recorded in a study of monozygotic twins with inflammatory bowel disease. For this clonotype: Its antigen is not known.

CDR3 length equals 15 residues. CDR1 is LGHNA, CDR2 YSLEER, per germline. Whole-study findings and limits: Heterogeneous immunosuppressive treatment regimens may have introduced variability into patient repertoires.

Each TCR library used 3500 ng of total RNA. The template-switching step introduced UMIs that carried a 6-nucleotide sample barcode. The cDNA of both the TCRalpha and TCRbeta chains was subjected to two nested PCRs of around 15 and 10 cycles. TCRdb re-called the 5' RACE reads; one entry per CDR3 protein, DNA not given. The sample includes 440,000 or so distinct CDR3 sequences. The chain joins TRBV4-3 to TRBJ2-3; the D call of TRBD1 rests on TCRdb alone, since no DNA is present to check it. Sequencing used blood. The TCR originated in a human donor with ulcerative colitis or Crohn's disease, or a healthy co-twin of an affected twin (not recorded which). The CDR3 here is CASSQGGRGTDTQYF.